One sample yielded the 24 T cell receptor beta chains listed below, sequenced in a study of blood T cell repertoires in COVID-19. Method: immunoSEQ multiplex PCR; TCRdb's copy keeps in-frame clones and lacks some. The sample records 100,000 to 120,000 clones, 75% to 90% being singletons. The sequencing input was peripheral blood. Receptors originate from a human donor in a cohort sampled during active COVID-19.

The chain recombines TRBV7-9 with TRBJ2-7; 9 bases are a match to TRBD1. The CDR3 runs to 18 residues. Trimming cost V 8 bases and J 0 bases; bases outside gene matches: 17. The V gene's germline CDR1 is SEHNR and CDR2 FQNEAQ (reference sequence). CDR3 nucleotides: TGTGCCAGCGACCGGCCGGGACAGGGAAGTCGTAGCTCCTACGAGCAGTACTTC. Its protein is CASDRPGQGSRSSYEQYF.

CDR3 in amino acids: CASSGAGGFTDTQYF. The CDR3 nucleotides read TGTGCCAGTAGTGGAGCGGGGGGGTTCACAGATACGCAGTATTTT. The chain is built from TRBV19 and TRBJ2-3, with 10 bases aligning to TRBD2. The ends lost 5 bases at V and 2 bases at J; junction bases unmatched: 4. The germline V gene encodes CDR1 LNHDA and CDR2 SQIVND (reference sequence). There are 15 residues in the CDR3. The full variable domain, with the rest looked up from reference TRBV19 and TRBJ2-3, is DGGITQSPKYLFRKEGQNVTLSCEQNLNHDAMYWYRQDPGQGLRLIYYSQIVNDFQKGDIAEGYSVSREKKESFPLTVTSAQKNPTAFYLCASSGAGGFTDTQYFGPGTRLTVL.

CDR3: CASSSTGTRTTDTQYF. The CDR3 region has the DNA TGTGCCAGTAGTTCCACCGGGACTCGCACCACAGATACGCAGTATTTT. The rearrangement joins TRBV19 to TRBJ2-3; TRBD2 is a possible D gene (6 bases). This CDR3 region has 16 residues. Trimming left V 5 bases short and J 2 bases short, with 17 bases between. The germline V gene encodes CDR1 LNHDA and CDR2 SQIVND (reference sequence).

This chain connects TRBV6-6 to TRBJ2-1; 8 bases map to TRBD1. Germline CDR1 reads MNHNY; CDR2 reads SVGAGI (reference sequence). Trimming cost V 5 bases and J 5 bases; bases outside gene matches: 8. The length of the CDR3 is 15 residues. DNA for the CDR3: TGTGCCAGCAGTGCTCGTGGACAGGGACACAATGAGCAGTTCTTC. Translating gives CASSARGQGHNEQFF.

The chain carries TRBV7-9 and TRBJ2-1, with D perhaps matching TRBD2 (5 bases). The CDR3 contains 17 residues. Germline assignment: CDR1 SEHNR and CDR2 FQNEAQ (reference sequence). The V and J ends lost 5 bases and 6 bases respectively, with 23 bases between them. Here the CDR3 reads CASSTPMGDEVGNEQFF. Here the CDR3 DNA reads TGTGCCAGCAGCACCCCGATGGGAGATGAGGTTGGCAATGAGCAGTTCTTC.

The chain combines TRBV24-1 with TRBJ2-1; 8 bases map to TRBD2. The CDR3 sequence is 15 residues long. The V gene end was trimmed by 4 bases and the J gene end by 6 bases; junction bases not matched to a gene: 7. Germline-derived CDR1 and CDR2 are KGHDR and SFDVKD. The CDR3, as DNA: TGTGCCACCAGTGACGGACTAGCTTCCCTCAATGAGCAGTTCTTC. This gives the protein CATSDGLASLNEQFF.

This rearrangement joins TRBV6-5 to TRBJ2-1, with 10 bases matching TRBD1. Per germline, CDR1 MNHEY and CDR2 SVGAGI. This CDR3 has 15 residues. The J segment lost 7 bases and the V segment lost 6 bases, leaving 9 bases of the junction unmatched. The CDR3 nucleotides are TGTGCCAGCAGCACCGCCGGGACAGGGGTTAATGAGCAGTTCTTC. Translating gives CASSTAGTGVNEQFF.

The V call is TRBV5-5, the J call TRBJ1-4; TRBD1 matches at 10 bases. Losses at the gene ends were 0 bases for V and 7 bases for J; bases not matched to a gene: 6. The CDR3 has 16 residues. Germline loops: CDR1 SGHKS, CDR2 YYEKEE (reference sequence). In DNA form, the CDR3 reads TGTGCCAGCAGCTTGGGGGGACAGGGGAGTGGTGAAAAACTGTTTTTT. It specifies CASSLGGQGSGEKLFF. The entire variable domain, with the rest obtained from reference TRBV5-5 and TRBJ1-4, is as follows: DAGVTQSPTHLIKTRGQQVTLRCSPISGHKSVSWYQQVLGQGPQFIFQYYEKEERGRGNFPDRFSARQFPNYSSELNVNALLLGDSALYLCASSLGGQGSGEKLFFGSGTQLSVL.

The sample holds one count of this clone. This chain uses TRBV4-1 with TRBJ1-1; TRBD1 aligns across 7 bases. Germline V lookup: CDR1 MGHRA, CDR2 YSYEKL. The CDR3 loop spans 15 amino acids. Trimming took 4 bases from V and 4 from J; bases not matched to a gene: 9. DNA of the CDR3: TGCGCCAGCAGCCGAGAACCGGGACAGATCACTGAAGCTTTCTTT. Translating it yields CASSREPGQITEAFF.

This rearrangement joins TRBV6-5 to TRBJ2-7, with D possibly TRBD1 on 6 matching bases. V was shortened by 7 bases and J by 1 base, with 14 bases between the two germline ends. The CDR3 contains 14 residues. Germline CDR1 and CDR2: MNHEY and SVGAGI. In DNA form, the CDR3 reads TGTGCCAGCACTTCGCCCGGGACATCCTACGAGCAGTACTTC. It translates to CASTSPGTSYEQYF.

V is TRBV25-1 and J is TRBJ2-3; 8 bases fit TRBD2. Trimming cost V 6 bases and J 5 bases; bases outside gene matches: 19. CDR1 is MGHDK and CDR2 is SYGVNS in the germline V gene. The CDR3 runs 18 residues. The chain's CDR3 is CASSRTWTSQTSRDTQYF. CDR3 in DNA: TGTGCCAGCAGCCGAACATGGACTAGCCAAACATCAAGAGATACGCAGTATTTT.

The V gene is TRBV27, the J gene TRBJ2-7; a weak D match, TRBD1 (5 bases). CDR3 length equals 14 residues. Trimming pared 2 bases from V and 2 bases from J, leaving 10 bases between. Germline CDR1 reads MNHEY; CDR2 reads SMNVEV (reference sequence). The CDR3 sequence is CASSLGNRPYEQYF. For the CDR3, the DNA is TGTGCCAGCAGTTTAGGGAACAGGCCCTACGAGCAGTACTTC.

CDR3 nucleotides: TGTGCCAGCCTTCGAGGAGGTCCGTTCATTAGCAATCAGCCCCAGCATTTT. Encoded protein: CASLRGGPFISNQPQHF. The genes are TRBV28 and TRBJ1-5; D not resolved. The CDR3 contains 17 residues. The V end was cut by 8 bases, the J end by 0 bases, with 20 bases between. Germline V gene lookup returns CDR1 MDHEN and CDR2 SYDVKM.

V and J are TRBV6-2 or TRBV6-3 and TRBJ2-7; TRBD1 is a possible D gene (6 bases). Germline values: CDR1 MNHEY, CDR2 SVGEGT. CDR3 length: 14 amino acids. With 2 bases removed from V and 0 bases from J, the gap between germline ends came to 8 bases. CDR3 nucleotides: TGTGCCAGCAGTTACGGACAGCCCTCCTACGAGCAGTACTTC. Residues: CASSYGQPSYEQYF.

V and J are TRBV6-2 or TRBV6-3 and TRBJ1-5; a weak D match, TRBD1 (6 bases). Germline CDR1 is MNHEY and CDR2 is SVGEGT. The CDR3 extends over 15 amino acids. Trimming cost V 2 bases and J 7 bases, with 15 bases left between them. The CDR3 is CASSYTAGGSQPQHF. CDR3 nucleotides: TGTGCCAGCAGTTACACCGCGGGGGGCAGCCAGCCCCAGCATTTT.

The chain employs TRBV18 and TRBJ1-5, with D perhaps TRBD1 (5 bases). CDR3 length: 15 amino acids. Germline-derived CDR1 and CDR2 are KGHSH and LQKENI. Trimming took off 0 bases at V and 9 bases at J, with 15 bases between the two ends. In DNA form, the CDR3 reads TGTGCCAGCTCACCACCGGGACGGGAGAATGCGCCCCAGCATTTT. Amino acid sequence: CASSPPGRENAPQHF.

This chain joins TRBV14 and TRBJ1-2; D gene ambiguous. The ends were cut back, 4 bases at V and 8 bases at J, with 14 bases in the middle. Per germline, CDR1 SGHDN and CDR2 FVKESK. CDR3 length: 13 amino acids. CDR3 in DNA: TGTGCCAGCAGCCGAGACATGCTGCGGGGCTACACCTTC. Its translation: CASSRDMLRGYTF.

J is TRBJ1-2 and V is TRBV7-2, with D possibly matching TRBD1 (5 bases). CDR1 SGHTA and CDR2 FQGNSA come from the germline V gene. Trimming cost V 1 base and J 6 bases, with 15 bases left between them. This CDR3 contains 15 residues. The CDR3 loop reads CASSLGAPGLDGYTF. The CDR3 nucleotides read TGTGCCAGCAGCTTAGGTGCCCCAGGGTTGGATGGCTACACCTTC.

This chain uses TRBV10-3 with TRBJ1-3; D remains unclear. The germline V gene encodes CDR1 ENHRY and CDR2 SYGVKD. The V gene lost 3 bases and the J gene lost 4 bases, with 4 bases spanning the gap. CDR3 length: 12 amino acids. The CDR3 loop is CAISDQGNTIYF. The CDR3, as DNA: TGTGCCATCAGTGACCAAGGAAACACCATATATTTT.

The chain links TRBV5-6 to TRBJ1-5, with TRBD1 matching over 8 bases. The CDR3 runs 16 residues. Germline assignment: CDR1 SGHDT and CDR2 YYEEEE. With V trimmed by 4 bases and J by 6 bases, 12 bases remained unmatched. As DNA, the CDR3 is TGTGCCAGCAGCGCTACCCGGACAGGGTCGGGTCAGCCCCAGCATTTT. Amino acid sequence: CASSATRTGSGQPQHF.

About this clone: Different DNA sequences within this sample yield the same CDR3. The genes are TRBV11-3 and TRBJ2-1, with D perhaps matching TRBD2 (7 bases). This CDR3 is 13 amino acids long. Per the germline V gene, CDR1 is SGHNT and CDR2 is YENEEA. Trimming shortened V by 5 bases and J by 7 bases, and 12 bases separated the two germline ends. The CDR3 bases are TGTGCCAGCAGCCTGGGAGGGGGAAATGAGCAGTTCTTC. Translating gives CASSLGGGNEQFF.

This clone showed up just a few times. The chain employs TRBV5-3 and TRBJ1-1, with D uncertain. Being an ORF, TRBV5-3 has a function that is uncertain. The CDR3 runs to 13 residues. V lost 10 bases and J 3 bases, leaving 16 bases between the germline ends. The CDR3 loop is CALPRVWYTEAFF. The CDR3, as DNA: TGTGCCCTCCCTCGGGTGTGGTACACTGAAGCTTTCTTT.

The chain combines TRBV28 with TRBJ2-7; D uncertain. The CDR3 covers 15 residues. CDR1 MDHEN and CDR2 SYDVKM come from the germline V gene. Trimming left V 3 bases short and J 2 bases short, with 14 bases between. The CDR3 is CASSFSVYTAYEQYF. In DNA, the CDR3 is TGTGCCAGCAGTTTCTCGGTGTATACTGCCTACGAGCAGTACTTC.

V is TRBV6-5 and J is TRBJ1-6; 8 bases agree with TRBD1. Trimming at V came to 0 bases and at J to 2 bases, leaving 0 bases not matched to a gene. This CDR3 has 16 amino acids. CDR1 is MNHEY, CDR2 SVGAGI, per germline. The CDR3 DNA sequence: TGTGCCAGCAGTTACTCACAGGGGGCCTATAATTCACCCCTCCACTTT. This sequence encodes CASSYSQGAYNSPLHF.